A selection of T cell receptor beta chains follows, all from one sample in a study of blood T cell repertoires in COVID-19. Profiling relied on immunoSEQ multiplex PCR, and the TCRdb table lists in-frame clones only, not all of them. The table lists fewer than 200,000 clones, approximately 80% of them singletons. Sequenced material: peripheral blood. All receptors derive from a woman aged 80 or over with COVID-19, enrolled during active disease. The CDR3 runs from the conserved cysteine through the conserved F or W. Each record gives: V gene, J gene, clone size, D gene, CDR3 protein, CDR3 DNA. A D gene is named only where the DNA matches it firmly. Clone size is stated in some rows and not others, as once, few, many or a class when expanded.

>TRBV18|TRBJ2-5|-|TRBD1
CASSPRGTGGQETQYF
TGTGCCAGCTCACCACGCGGGACAGGGGGCCAAGAGACCCAGTACTTC
>TRBV10-1|TRBJ2-1|-|TRBD1
CASKGQLFNEQFF
TGCGCCAGCAAGGGACAGCTTTTTAATGAGCAGTTCTTC
>TRBV19|TRBJ2-1|-|TRBD2
CASSKSGGTYNEQFF
TGTGCCAGTAGTAAGAGCGGGGGAACTTACAATGAGCAGTTCTTC
>TRBV24-1|TRBJ2-5|-|TRBD2
CATSRAGGLETQYF
TGTGCCACCAGCCGGGCGGGGGGGCTGGAGACCCAGTACTTC
>TRBV2|TRBJ1-4|-|-
CASSVAGFEGKLFF
TGTGCCAGCAGTGTTGCGGGGTTTGAGGGCAAACTGTTTTTT
>TRBV6-5|TRBJ1-1|-|-
CASRQTGRDTEAFF
TGTGCCAGCAGGCAGACCGGGAGGGACACTGAAGCTTTCTTT
>TRBV18|TRBJ2-5|-|TRBD2
CASSPRASGRIPGQETQYF
TGTGCCAGCTCACCACGCGCTAGCGGGAGAATCCCCGGCCAAGAGACCCAGTACTTC
>TRBV11-3|TRBJ1-2|-|TRBD1
CASSLGDRVRGYTF
TGTGCCAGCAGCTTAGGGGACAGGGTGAGAGGCTACACCTTC
>TRBV2|TRBJ2-7|-|TRBD2
CASSVGRVGEQYF
TGTGCCAGCAGCGTCGGGAGGGTCGGAGAGCAGTACTTC
>TRBV19|TRBJ2-3|once|TRBD2
CASSTLDWTSGRDASTDTQYF
TGTGCCAGTAGTACACTCGACTGGACTAGCGGGAGGGATGCTAGCACAGATACGCAGTATTTT
>TRBV19|TRBJ2-7|-|TRBD1
CASSIVTGGNEQYF
TGTGCCAGTAGTATAGTAACAGGGGGCAACGAGCAGTACTTC
>TRBV23-1|TRBJ2-7|-|-
CASSREDGASYEQYF
TGCGCCAGCAGTCGGGAGGACGGAGCCTCCTACGAGCAGTACTTC
>TRBV4-1|TRBJ1-1|once|-
CASSQVSTGSRTEAFF
TGCGCCAGCAGCCAAGTCTCCACAGGGAGCAGGACTGAAGCTTTCTTT
>TRBV7-2|TRBJ2-1|few|TRBD1
CASSSGQRIWYNEQFF
TGTGCCAGCAGCTCGGGACAGCGGATTTGGTACAATGAGCAGTTCTTC
>TRBV5-1|TRBJ1-4|-|-
CASSLEGQANEKLFF
TGCGCCAGCAGCTTGGAGGGACAAGCTAATGAAAAACTGTTTTTT
>TRBV9|TRBJ2-5|-|-
CASSPFSETQYF
TGTGCCAGCAGCCCCTTTTCGGAGACCCAGTACTTC
>TRBV28|TRBJ2-7|few|-
CASSLTGRYEQYF
TGTGCCAGCAGTTTGACAGGGAGGTACGAGCAGTACTTC
>TRBV4-3|TRBJ1-4|-|-
CASSQEGAKTNEKLFF
TGCGCCAGCAGCCAAGAGGGGGCAAAGACTAATGAAAAACTGTTTTTT
>TRBV5-6|TRBJ1-6|few|-
CASSLRSYNSPLHF
TGTGCCAGCAGCTTGAGGAGTTATAATTCACCCCTCCACTTT
>TRBV7-6|TRBJ1-4|-|-
CASSPPYVGLANEKLFF
TGTGCCAGCAGCCCTCCCTACGTAGGACTGGCAAATGAAAAACTGTTTTTT
>TRBV6-5|TRBJ1-6|-|TRBD1
CASSPMDRRASPLHF
TGTGCCAGCAGTCCGATGGACAGGAGGGCATCACCCCTCCACTTT
>TRBV11-3|TRBJ2-7|-|TRBD2
CASSRGEGYEQYF
TGTGCCAGCAGCCGGGGGGAGGGCTACGAGCAGTACTTC
>TRBV5-1|TRBJ2-1|-|-
CASSLGSGDPSYNEQFF
TGCGCCAGCAGCTTGGGGTCAGGGGACCCCTCCTACAATGAGCAGTTCTTC
>TRBV7-9|TRBJ2-1|-|TRBD2
CASSVGTSGNNEQFF
TGTGCCAGCTCCGTCGGGACTAGCGGGAACAATGAGCAGTTCTTC
>TRBV5-5|TRBJ2-5|-|-
CASSTGHLYQETQYF
TGTGCCAGCAGCACCGGACACCTTTATCAAGAGACCCAGTACTTC
>TRBV6-5|TRBJ2-5|-|TRBD1
CASSSEGQGTMGTQYF
TGTGCCAGCAGTTCAGAAGGACAGGGCACAATGGGGACCCAGTACTTC
>TRBV15|TRBJ1-4|-|-
CATSSIDGVREKLFF
TGTGCCACCAGCAGCATAGACGGCGTGAGGGAAAAACTGTTTTTT
>TRBV24-1|TRBJ2-7|-|-
CATSDSAWEQYF
TGTGCCACCAGTGATTCAGCGTGGGAGCAGTACTTC
>TRBV19|TRBJ1-4|few|-
CASGPGFLSIEKLFF
TGTGCCAGTGGGCCGGGGTTTCTCTCGATAGAAAAACTGTTTTTT
>TRBV2|TRBJ2-1|-|TRBD2
CASSRTSGVLF
TGTGCCAGCAGTAGGACTAGCGGGGTCCTCTTC
>TRBV5-8|TRBJ1-1|-|-
CASSLHSYSLEAFF
TGTGCCAGCAGCCTTCACAGCTACTCCCTTGAAGCTTTCTTT
>TRBV2|TRBJ2-1|-|-
CASSLGAVNEQFF
TGTGCCAGCAGTTTGGGGGCCGTCAATGAGCAGTTCTTC
>TRBV15|TRBJ1-4|-|-
CATKTTQGRGKLFF
TGTGCCACCAAGACCACCCAGGGGAGGGGAAAACTGTTTTTT
>TRBV6-5|TRBJ1-2|-|TRBD1
CASSRDRAYGYTF
TGTGCCAGCAGCCGGGACAGGGCGTATGGCTACACCTTC
>TRBV5-1|TRBJ2-3|-|TRBD2
CASSREGGEDTQYF
TGCGCCAGCAGCCGGGAGGGCGGCGAAGATACGCAGTATTTT
>TRBV23-1|TRBJ2-7|-|-
CASSPPRGENSYEQYF
TGCGCCAGCAGTCCCCCGCGCGGGGAAAACTCCTACGAGCAGTACTTC
>TRBV2|TRBJ1-1|-|TRBD1
CASIIRRVGTGRIGNTEAFF
TGTGCCAGCATTATACGGCGGGTTGGGACAGGGCGGATTGGGAACACTGAAGCTTTCTTT
>TRBV7-2|TRBJ1-2|-|-
CASSLGGGRVVYGYTF
TGTGCCAGCAGCTTAGGGGGCGGGAGGGTTGTCTACGGCTACACCTTC
>TRBV6-5|TRBJ2-7|-|TRBD1
CASRNTGEGSYEQYF
TGTGCCAGCAGAAACACAGGGGAAGGGTCCTACGAGCAGTACTTC
>TRBV30|TRBJ2-7|-|-
CAWSVGGNSYEQYF
TGTGCCTGGAGTGTGGGCGGGAATTCCTACGAGCAGTACTTC
>TRBV6-5|TRBJ1-2|once|-
CASSYEPGYGYTF
TGTGCCAGCAGTTACGAACCGGGGTATGGCTACACCTTC
>TRBV12-3/TRBV12-4|TRBJ2-1|-|-
CASSPAGVEQFF
TGTGCCAGCAGCCCCGCAGGGGTAGAGCAGTTCTTC
>TRBV5-1|TRBJ1-6|-|-
CASSLDPVSGSLHF
TGCGCCAGCAGCTTGGACCCGGTAAGCGGGTCCCTCCACTTT
>TRBV2|TRBJ2-3|-|TRBD2
CASSEARGGGGTDTQYF
TGTGCCAGCAGTGAAGCGCGTGGCGGGGGGGGCACAGATACGCAGTATTTT
>TRBV7-2|TRBJ2-5|-|-
CASSWGRGSEETQYF
TGTGCCAGCAGCTGGGGGCGGGGGTCTGAAGAGACCCAGTACTTC
>TRBV3-1/TRBV3-2|TRBJ2-5|-|TRBD2
CASSQGRQRGMETQYF
TGTGCCAGCAGCCAAGGGCGCCAGCGGGGGATGGAGACCCAGTACTTC
>TRBV5-1|TRBJ1-2|-|TRBD1
CASSSGQGVYGYTF
TGCGCCAGCAGCAGCGGACAGGGGGTCTATGGCTACACCTTC
>TRBV19|TRBJ2-7|-|-
CASSIICAGYEQYF
TGTGCCAGTAGTATAATATGTGCAGGGTACGAGCAGTACTTC
>TRBV6-2/TRBV6-3|TRBJ2-7|-|TRBD1
CASSIRTGSLDEQYF
TGTGCCAGCAGCATCCGGACAGGGAGCCTGGACGAGCAGTACTTC
>TRBV4-3|TRBJ1-2|many|-
CASSPRTDYGYTF
TGCGCCAGCAGCCCCCGGACAGACTATGGCTACACCTTC
>TRBV3-1/TRBV3-2|TRBJ1-4|-|TRBD1
CASSTLTGLLEKLFF
TGTGCCAGCAGCACCCTGACAGGGTTACTTGAAAAACTGTTTTTT
>TRBV19|TRBJ1-5|-|TRBD1
CASSMDLDRHQPQHF
TGTGCCAGTAGTATGGATTTGGACAGGCATCAGCCCCAGCATTTT
>TRBV7-2|TRBJ2-1|few|-
CASSLATGSYNEQFF
TGTGCCAGCAGCTTAGCCACAGGCTCCTACAATGAGCAGTTCTTC
>TRBV4-2|TRBJ2-5|many|-
CASSQDQGIAGQYF
TGTGCCAGCAGCCAAGATCAGGGGATCGCTGGCCAGTACTTC
>TRBV30|TRBJ1-2|-|TRBD1
CAWIRDRHYGYTF
TGTGCCTGGATCCGGGACAGACACTATGGCTACACCTTC
>TRBV6-2/TRBV6-3|TRBJ2-7|-|TRBD2
CASSYASGSSYEQYF
TGTGCCAGCAGTTACGCCAGCGGGAGCTCCTACGAGCAGTACTTC
>TRBV4-3|TRBJ2-6|-|-
CASSQDQAPGANVLTF
TGCGCCAGCAGCCAAGATCAGGCCCCCGGGGCCAACGTCCTGACTTTC
>TRBV3-1/TRBV3-2|TRBJ1-1|-|-
CASSQGFWGGNTEAFF
TGTGCCAGCAGCCAAGGTTTTTGGGGGGGAAACACTGAAGCTTTCTTT
>TRBV24-1|TRBJ2-7|-|TRBD1
CATSDSGSGQAAFPYEQYF
TGTGCCACCAGTGATTCCGGATCCGGACAGGCTGCCTTTCCCTACGAGCAGTACTTC
>TRBV18|TRBJ1-3|-|TRBD1
CASSPSRGDTIYF
TGTGCCAGCTCACCTTCCAGGGGGGACACCATATATTTT